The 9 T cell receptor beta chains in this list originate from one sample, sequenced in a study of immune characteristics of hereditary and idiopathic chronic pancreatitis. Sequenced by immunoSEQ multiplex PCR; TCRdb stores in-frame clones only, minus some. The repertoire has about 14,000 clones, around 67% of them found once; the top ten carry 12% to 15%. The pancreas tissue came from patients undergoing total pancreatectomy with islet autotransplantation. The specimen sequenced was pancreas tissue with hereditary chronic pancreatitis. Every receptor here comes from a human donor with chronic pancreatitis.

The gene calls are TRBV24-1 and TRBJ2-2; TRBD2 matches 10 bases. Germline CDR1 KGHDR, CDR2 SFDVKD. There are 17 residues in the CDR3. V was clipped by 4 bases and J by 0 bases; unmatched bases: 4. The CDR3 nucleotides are TGTGCCACCAGTGAGCCGGGACTAGCGTCGAACACCGGGGAGCTGTTTTTT. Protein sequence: CATSEPGLASNTGELFF.

The CDR3: CASSLLGTDYGYTF. In DNA, the CDR3 is TGTGCCAGCAGTTTGTTGGGGACGGACTATGGCTACACCTTC. V gene TRBV28 combines with J gene TRBJ1-2, with a possible D match to TRBD1 (5 bases). V dropped 3 bases and J dropped 3 bases, with 11 bases sitting between them. CDR1 MDHEN and CDR2 SYDVKM come from the germline V gene. The CDR3 has 14 amino acids.

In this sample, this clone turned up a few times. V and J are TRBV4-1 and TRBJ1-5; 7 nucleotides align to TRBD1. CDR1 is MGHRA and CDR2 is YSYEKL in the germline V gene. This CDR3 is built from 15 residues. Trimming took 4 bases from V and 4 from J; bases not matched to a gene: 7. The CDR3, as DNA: TGCGCCAGCAGCCCTACAGGGGATCAGAATCAGCCCCAGCATTTT. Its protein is CASSPTGDQNQPQHF.

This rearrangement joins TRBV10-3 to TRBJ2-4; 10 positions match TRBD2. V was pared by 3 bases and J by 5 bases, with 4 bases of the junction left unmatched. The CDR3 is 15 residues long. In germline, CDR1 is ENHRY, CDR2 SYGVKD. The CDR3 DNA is TGTGCCATCAGTGAAACTAGCGGGATTGAAAACATTCAGTACTTC. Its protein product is CAISETSGIENIQYF.

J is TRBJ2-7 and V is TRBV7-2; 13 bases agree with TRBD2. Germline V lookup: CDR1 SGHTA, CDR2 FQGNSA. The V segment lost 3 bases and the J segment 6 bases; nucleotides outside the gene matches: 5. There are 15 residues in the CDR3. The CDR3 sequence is CASSFSGLAGAEQYF. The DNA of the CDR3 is TGTGCCAGCAGCTTCAGCGGACTAGCGGGAGCCGAGCAGTACTTC.

The CDR3 here is CASTKGLAQGEQFF. DNA for the CDR3: TGTGCCAGCACCAAGGGACTAGCGCAGGGTGAGCAGTTCTTC. The chain combines TRBV2 with TRBJ2-1; TRBD2 matches at 10 bases. The CDR3 has 14 amino acids. Germline assignment: CDR1 SNHLY and CDR2 FYNNEI. V shed 7 bases and J 9 bases; nucleotides not matched to a gene: 9.

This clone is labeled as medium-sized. The CDR3 nucleotides are TGCGCCAGCAGGACGGACCATTACGAGCAGTACTTC. It specifies CASRTDHYEQYF. The rearrangement links TRBV10-2 to TRBJ2-7, with D hard to call. With 6 bases removed from V and 4 bases from J, the gap between germline ends came to 10 bases. The germline V gene encodes CDR1 WSHSY and CDR2 SAAADI. The CDR3 is made up of 12 amino acids.

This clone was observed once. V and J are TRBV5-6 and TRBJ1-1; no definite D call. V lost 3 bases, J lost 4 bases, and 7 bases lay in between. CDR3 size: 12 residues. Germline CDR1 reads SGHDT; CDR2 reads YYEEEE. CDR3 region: CASSWSGTEAFF. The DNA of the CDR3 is TGTGCCAGCAGCTGGAGTGGCACTGAAGCTTTCTTT. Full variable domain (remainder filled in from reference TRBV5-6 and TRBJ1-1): DAGVTQSPTHLIKTRGQQVTLRCSPKSGHDTVSWYQQALGQGPQFIFQYYEEEERQRGNFPDRFSGHQFPNYSSELNVNALLLGDSALYLCASSWSGTEAFFGQGTRLTVV.

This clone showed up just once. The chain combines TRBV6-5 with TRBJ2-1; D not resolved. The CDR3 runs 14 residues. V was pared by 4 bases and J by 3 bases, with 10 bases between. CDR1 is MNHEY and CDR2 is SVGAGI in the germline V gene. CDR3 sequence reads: CASSSVQGYNEQFF. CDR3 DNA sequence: TGTGCCAGCAGTTCCGTTCAAGGCTACAATGAGCAGTTCTTC.